This T cell receptor beta chain came from a study of blood T cells in healthy people across ages. The table lists this clonotype with a few counts. Its antigen is still unknown. A second PCR of about 6 to 12 cycles used a sample-barcoded 5' primer and a J-beta primer mix. MiXCR, run by TCRdb on the 5' RACE reads, gives a single entry per CDR3 protein. The data show around 800,000 distinct CDR3 sequences, under 30% seen once. General study results and limits: Donor CMV status, an unknown factor, possibly confounded changes in expanded clonotypes.

Trimming removed 4 bases at V and 3 bases at J, with 15 bases between. Per germline, CDR1 SQVTM and CDR2 ANQGSEA. The CDR3 sequence is 14 residues long. The same sample was also used in a study of T cells of mothers and their children.

The chain carries TRBV29-1 and TRBJ1-2; the D is unclear. The sequence was collected from a boy aged 5-17 years in good health. Sequences were obtained from blood. The CDR3 coding sequence is TGCAGCGTTGTTGAGGGATCCCCTTACTATGGCTACACCTTC. Encoded protein: CSVVEGSPYYGYTF.